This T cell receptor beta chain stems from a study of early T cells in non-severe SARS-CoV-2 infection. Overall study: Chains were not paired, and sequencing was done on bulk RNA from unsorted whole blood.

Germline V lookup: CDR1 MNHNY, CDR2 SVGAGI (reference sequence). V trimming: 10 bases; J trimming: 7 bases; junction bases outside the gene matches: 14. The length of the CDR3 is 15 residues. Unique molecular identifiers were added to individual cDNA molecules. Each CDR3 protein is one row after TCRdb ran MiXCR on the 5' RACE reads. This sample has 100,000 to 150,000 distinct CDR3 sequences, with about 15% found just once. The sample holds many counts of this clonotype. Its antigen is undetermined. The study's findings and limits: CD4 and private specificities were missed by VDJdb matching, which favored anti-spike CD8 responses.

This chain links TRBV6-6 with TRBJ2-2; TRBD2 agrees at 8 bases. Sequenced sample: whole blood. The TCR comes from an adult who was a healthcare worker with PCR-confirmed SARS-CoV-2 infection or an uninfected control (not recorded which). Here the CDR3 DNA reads TGTGCCACCTCCCTCTCCGGGGGGGCTCGCGGGGAGCTGTTTTTT. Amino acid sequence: CATSLSGGARGELFF.